This T cell receptor (beta chain) was sequenced in a study of T cells in Graves' hyperthyroidism and ophthalmopathy. Study-wide findings and caveats: The majority of expanded thyroid clonotypes above 0.001 also appeared in blood.

About this clonotype itself: The antigen is unknown.

Those with hyperthyroidism were 18 to 65 years old, newly diagnosed, and ill for under 2 months. The study excluded patients with uncontrolled infection, other autoimmune disease, pregnancy or lactation. Progressors' blood was drawn at hyperthyroidism diagnosis, before ophthalmopathy symptoms. TCR beta CDR3 sequences were amplified from RNA transcripts. First-round RT-PCR targeting the TCR CDR3 was performed with the HTBI primer set. TCRdb re-called the multiplex PCR reads with MiXCR, one entry per CDR3 protein. The sample lists some 270,000 distinct CDR3 sequences; about 14% were seen once. The germline V gene has CDR1 SEHNR and CDR2 FQNEAQ (reference sequence). CDR3 length: 14 residues. V dropped 4 bases and J dropped 4 bases, with 11 bases sitting between them.

The chain joins TRBV7-9 to TRBJ1-3; D may be TRBD1 (5 bases). The sequence was collected from a woman in her thirties with Graves' hyperthyroidism that later progressed to Graves' ophthalmopathy. Sequenced: blood. CDR3 nucleotide sequence: TGTGCCAGCAGCTCTAGCAGGGCAGGAAACACCATATATTTT. Protein: CASSSSRAGNTIYF.